The 3 T cell receptor beta chains reported below all come from one sample, sequenced in a study of T-cell reconstitution after alpha-beta-depleted transplantation in children. Library preparation (for TCRbeta) was performed with unique molecular identifiers. TCRdb ran MiXCR on the PCR reads and lists one entry per CDR3 protein. The sample includes fewer than 750,000 distinct CDR3 sequences, under 30% of them seen just once. The sample was PBMCs, mostly from graft donor cells, taken 360 days after TCRalphabeta/CD19-depleted stem cell transplant. Source of these receptors: a boy under three years old who had a stem cell transplant for acute myeloid leukemia, so the T cells may come from the graft donor.

This clonotype was counted a few times. The chain carries TRBV20-1 and TRBJ2-2; D not resolved. Germline lookup yields CDR1 DFQATT and CDR2 SNEGSKA (reference sequence). CDR3 length: 15 amino acids. With 6 bases removed from V and 0 bases from J, the gap between germline ends came to 14 bases. The CDR3 coding sequence is TGCAGTGCAATTGATCCCCGCGCGAACACCGGGGAGCTGTTTTTT. As protein: CSAIDPRANTGELFF.

The chain recombines TRBV15 with TRBJ1-1; 7 bases match TRBD1. With 1 base clipped from V and 3 bases from J, the junction kept 2 bases outside the gene matches. This CDR3 spans 14 amino acids. The germline gives CDR1 LNHNV, CDR2 YYDKDF (reference sequence). Here the CDR3 reads CATSRGTGDTEAFF. The CDR3 bases are TGTGCCACCAGCAGAGGAACAGGGGACACTGAAGCTTTCTTT.

This clonotype was recorded a few times. This chain connects TRBV5-6 to TRBJ2-7; D remains ambiguous. The CDR3 totals 12 residues. CDR1 and CDR2 (germline): SGHDT, YYEEEE. The germline V and J ends were trimmed by 2 bases and 5 bases, with 8 bases remaining between them. CDR3 residues: CASSLRLNEQYF. The DNA of the CDR3 is TGTGCCAGCAGCTTACGACTGAACGAGCAGTACTTC.